This T cell receptor beta chain was sequenced for a study of blood T cell repertoires in COVID-19. The table came from immunoSEQ multiplex PCR; TCRdb's copy has only in-frame clones and leaves some out. The sample yields roughly 79,000 clones, more than 70% seen once. This CDR3 is 13 amino acids long. V trimming: 6 bases; J trimming: 7 bases; junction bases outside the gene matches: 5. The sequence derives from a man in his 60s with active or convalescent COVID-19. The sequenced material came from peripheral blood. The chain has TRBV12-3 or TRBV12-4 and TRBJ2-1, with TRBD1 identical over 8 bases. CDR3 DNA: TGTGCCAGCAGGACCGGGACAGGTAATGAGCAGTTCTTC. Residues: CASRTGTGNEQFF.